These 24 T cell receptor beta chains share one sample of origin, sequenced in a study of metastatic and nonmetastatic thyroid tumors. Prior to thyroid surgery, none of the patients had received any treatment. With MiXCR, TCRdb called clones anew from the PCR reads. The sample has around 17,000 clones, 23% seen once. Sequencing was performed on adjacent normal tissue. The receptors were sampled from a female donor with papillary thyroid cancer or a benign thyroid nodule (not recorded which). Some clones in this sample may be carry-over from other donors' samples.

A few counts support this clone. At one boundary the junction diverges from the germline segment, which might be a read error. V gene TRBV5-1 combines with J gene TRBJ2-7, with TRBD1 as a possible D gene (6 bases). In germline, CDR1 is SGHRS, CDR2 YFSETQ. There are 14 residues in the CDR3. The chain's CDR3 is CASSTRDISDEQYF. CDR3 nucleotides: TGCGCCAGCAGCACCCGGGACATCTCCGACGAGCAGTACTTC. Complete variable domain (other parts from reference TRBV5-1 and TRBJ2-7): KAGVTQTPRYLIKTRGQQVTLSCSPISGHRSVSWYQQTPGQGLQFLFEYFSETQRNKGNFPGRFSGRQFSNSRSEMNVSTLELGDSALYLCASSTRDISDEQYFGPGTRLTVT.

This clone was seen only a few times. The chain links TRBV29-1 to TRBJ2-5, with D unresolved. Looked up from germline, CDR1 is SQVTM and CDR2 is ANQGSEA. The CDR3 has 13 amino acids. V was shortened by 5 bases and J by 3 bases, with 13 bases between the two germline ends. CDR3: CSVYTGSEETQYF. The CDR3 DNA reads as TGCAGCGTTTATACCGGTAGTGAAGAGACCCAGTACTTC.

This clone has just a few counts. The V gene is TRBV5-6, the J gene TRBJ1-2, with D perhaps TRBD1 (6 bases). Germline V gives CDR1 SGHDT, CDR2 YYEEEE. The CDR3 contains 13 residues. Between the trimmed V and J ends, which lost 3 bases and 8 bases, there was a span of 14 bases. The CDR3, as DNA: TGTGCCAGCAGCTGGGGGACATCGGGAGGCTACACCTTC. This sequence encodes CASSWGTSGGYTF.

This chain links TRBV6-6 with TRBJ2-1, with TRBD2 matching 9 bases. Looked up from germline, CDR1 is MNHNY and CDR2 is SVGAGI (reference sequence). The CDR3 has 17 residues. J lost 7 bases, V lost 0 bases, and 10 bases had no gene match. CDR3 sequence (DNA): TGTGCCAGCAGTTACTCAACCCAAGCGGGAGGTAGAAATGAGCAGTTCTTC. This codes for CASSYSTQAGGRNEQFF.

This clone is labeled medium-sized. CDR3 protein: CAISQTTNEQFF. Here the CDR3 DNA reads TGTGCCATCAGCCAGACCACCAATGAGCAGTTCTTC. The rearrangement uses TRBV10-3 and TRBJ2-1, with no clear D. The CDR3 length is 12 residues. Trimming left V 6 bases short and J 6 bases short, with 9 bases between. In germline, CDR1 is ENHRY, CDR2 SYGVKD.

The J gene is TRBJ1-6, the V gene TRBV9, with 8 bases matching TRBD1. The ends lost 4 bases at V and 10 bases at J; junction bases unmatched: 13. CDR1 is SGDLS, CDR2 YYNGEE, per germline. The CDR3 is made up of 16 amino acids. The DNA for the CDR3 is TGTGCCAGCAGCTCATCCGGGACAGGCCCCTTCTCACCCCTCCACTTT. Its protein product is CASSSSGTGPFSPLHF.

This clone has ten or more counts. The chain is built from TRBV7-8 and TRBJ2-1; D not resolved. This CDR3 spans 13 amino acids. Trimming took off 5 bases at V and 8 bases at J, with 13 bases between the two ends. Germline CDR1 is SGHVS and CDR2 is FQNEAQ. The CDR3 DNA sequence: TGTGCCAGCAGCCCTGAGGATTTGTATGAGCAGTTCTTC. As protein: CASSPEDLYEQFF. The entire variable domain, with the rest obtained from reference TRBV7-8 and TRBJ2-1, is as follows: GAGVSQSPRYKVAKRGQDVALRCDPISGHVSLFWYQQALGQGPEFLTYFQNEAQLDKSGLPSDRFFAERPEGSVSTLKIQRTQQEDSAVYLCASSPEDLYEQFFGPGTRLTVL.

The chain has TRBV30 and TRBJ2-1; D is ambiguous. The CDR3 is made up of 12 amino acids. Trimming removed 2 bases from V and 7 bases from J, with 9 bases in between. The V gene's germline CDR1 is GTSNPN and CDR2 SVGIG (reference sequence). The CDR3 sequence: CAWSLMRNEQFF. CDR3 sequence (DNA): TGTGCCTGGAGTTTGATGAGGAATGAGCAGTTCTTC.

This clone was seen many times. The chain couples TRBV12-3 or TRBV12-4 to TRBJ2-3, with 7 nucleotides matching TRBD2. This CDR3 comprises 17 residues. J lost 2 bases, V lost 0 bases, and 8 bases had no gene match. The CDR3 DNA follows: TGTGCCAGCAGTTTAGCGGGAGGGCCATTATTCACAGATACGCAGTATTTT. This sequence encodes CASSLAGGPLFTDTQYF.

This clone was observed a handful of times. V usage is TRBV2 and J usage is TRBJ2-1, with D perhaps TRBD1 or TRBD2 (5 bases each). The CDR3 has 14 amino acids. Trimming left V 6 bases short and J 4 bases short, with 13 bases between. Germline CDR1 SNHLY, CDR2 FYNNEI. This CDR3 reads CASRPGRMYNEQFF. DNA for the CDR3: TGTGCCAGCAGACCGGGACGGATGTACAATGAGCAGTTCTTC.

This clone is categorized as medium-sized. This chain uses TRBV10-3 with TRBJ2-7; 7 nucleotides agree with TRBD2. CDR1 is ENHRY and CDR2 is SYGVKD in the germline V gene. The CDR3 loop spans 14 amino acids. Losses at the gene ends were 4 bases for V and 6 bases for J; bases not matched to a gene: 9. Written as DNA, the CDR3 is TGTGCCATCAGTGGGGGGGGAGGGGCTCTCGAGCAGTACTTC. Residues: CAISGGGGALEQYF.

Note on this clone: One end of the junction varies from germline; a read error may be responsible. V usage is TRBV11-1 and J usage is TRBJ1-5; maybe TRBD1 (5 bases). Germline values: CDR1 SGHAT, CDR2 FQDESV (reference sequence). CDR3 length: 16 residues. The CDR3 here is CASILVGGSSNQPQHF. The CDR3 bases are TGTGCCAGCATCTTAGTGGGGGGTTCTAGCAATCAGCCCCAGCATTTT.

This clone showed up just a few times. The genes are TRBV28 and TRBJ1-1, with unresolved D. The ends were cut back, 6 bases at V and 1 base at J, with 9 bases in the middle. The CDR3 has 13 residues. Germline loops: CDR1 MDHEN, CDR2 SYDVKM. The CDR3, as DNA: TGTGCCAGCAGGCCTCAGAGGAACACTGAAGCTTTCTTT. It specifies CASRPQRNTEAFF.

This clone came up many times. One base away lies a much larger clone, so this may be a sequencing read error. Distinct nucleotide sequences in the sample also encode this CDR3. The chain has TRBV20-1 and TRBJ2-7; D could derive from TRBD1 or TRBD2 (6 bases each). The CDR3 loop spans 16 amino acids. Trimming took 6 bases from V and 7 from J, leaving 28 bases between them. Germline V gene data show CDR1 as DFQATT and CDR2 as SNEGSKA (reference sequence). The CDR3: CSARPSAGPGALEQYF. The CDR3 coding sequence is TGCAGTGCAAGGCCCTCCGCGGGGCCAGGGGCCTTGGAGCAGTACTTC.

This clone was counted many times. This rearrangement joins TRBV29-1 to TRBJ2-7; maybe TRBD2 (7 bases). V lost 4 bases, J lost 6 bases, and 10 bases lay in between. This CDR3 spans 11 amino acids. Germline CDR1 SQVTM, CDR2 ANQGSEA. CDR3 in DNA: TGCAGCGTTGTGAGGGGGGGCGAGCAGTACTTC. It is translated as CSVVRGGEQYF.

The chain carries TRBV27 and TRBJ1-2, with TRBD1 matching 9 bases. The CDR3 is made up of 15 amino acids. V shed 6 bases, J shed 2 bases, and the junction held 7 bases outside the gene matches. Germline CDR1 reads MNHEY; CDR2 reads SMNVEV (reference sequence). In DNA, the CDR3 is TGTGCCAGCAGCAACCCCGGGACAGGGAACTATGGCTACACCTTC. It codes for CASSNPGTGNYGYTF.

This clone was detected many times. V and J are TRBV14 and TRBJ2-5; D is unclear. CDR1 is SGHDN and CDR2 is FVKESK in the germline V gene. The CDR3 runs to 15 residues. Trimming took 0 bases from V and 4 from J, leaving 12 bases between them. Written as DNA, the CDR3 is TGTGCCAGCAGCCAAGATCGGCGACGGCGAGAGACCCAGTACTTC. Amino acid sequence: CASSQDRRRRETQYF.

CDR3 in amino acids: CSARDGTANQPQHF. The CDR3 DNA follows: TGCAGTGCTAGAGATGGGACGGCAAATCAGCCCCAGCATTTT. The gene calls are TRBV20-1 and TRBJ1-5, with D tentatively TRBD1 (5 bases). The V end was cut by 0 bases, the J end by 4 bases, with 10 bases between. Germline CDR1 and CDR2: DFQATT and SNEGSKA (reference sequence). CDR3 length: 14 amino acids.

This clone was counted at least ten times. V usage is TRBV15 and J usage is TRBJ2-4, with 7 bases lining up with TRBD2. After removal of 5 bases from V and 0 bases from J, the junction contained 10 bases not matched to a gene. CDR1 is LNHNV, CDR2 YYDKDF, per germline (reference sequence). There are 17 residues in the CDR3. The CDR3 sequence is CATSVSAGELAKNIQYF. CDR3 nucleotide sequence: TGTGCCACCAGCGTTTCTGCGGGAGAGCTAGCCAAAAACATTCAGTACTTC.

This clone appeared many times. The chain uses TRBV29-1 and TRBJ2-3; TRBD2 might be the D (5 bases). V was shortened by 4 bases and J by 0 bases, with 8 bases between the two germline ends. The CDR3 is 13 amino acids. Germline CDR1 SQVTM, CDR2 ANQGSEA. The CDR3 DNA follows: TGCAGCGTTGTGGGCGGGAGCACAGATACGCAGTATTTT. It encodes CSVVGGSTDTQYF.

This clone was seen repeatedly, ten times or more. This chain joins TRBV3-1 and TRBJ2-5, with 12 nucleotides matching TRBD1. The junction had 8 bases not matched to a gene; V was cut back by 1 base and J by 5 bases. Germline CDR1 reads LGHDT; CDR2 reads YNNKEL (reference sequence). This CDR3 has 17 amino acids. The CDR3 DNA follows: TGTGCCAGCAGCCAAGCAGTGGGACAGGGGGCTTCGGAGACCCAGTACTTC. Translating it yields CASSQAVGQGASETQYF.

This clone has a count of ten or more. The chain is built from TRBV14 and TRBJ2-7; either TRBD1 or TRBD2 may fit D (6 bases each). The V end was cut by 1 base, the J end by 3 bases, with 13 bases between. Germline CDR1 SGHDN, CDR2 FVKESK. CDR3 size: 15 residues. This chain's CDR3 is CASSQAGGHRYEQYF. The CDR3 DNA follows: TGTGCCAGCAGCCAAGCTGGGGGGCATCGCTACGAGCAGTACTTC.

This clone was seen at least ten times. The chain couples TRBV5-5 to TRBJ2-7; 10 nucleotides line up with TRBD2. Germline-derived CDR1 and CDR2 are SGHKS and YYEKEE (reference sequence). With 0 bases clipped from V and 0 bases from J, the junction kept 3 bases outside the gene matches. This CDR3 has 16 amino acids. CDR3: CASSLGLAGFSYEQYF. As DNA, the CDR3 is TGTGCCAGCAGCTTGGGACTAGCGGGTTTCTCCTACGAGCAGTACTTC.

The table lists this clone with a few counts. This chain joins TRBV18 and TRBJ2-3, with TRBD2 as a possible D gene (6 bases). This CDR3 spans 15 amino acids. The germline gives CDR1 KGHSH, CDR2 LQKENI. The V end lost 6 bases, the J end lost 6 bases, and 19 bases lay between the germline ends. The CDR3 protein is CASSPDYLSKDTQYF. The CDR3 bases are TGTGCCAGCTCCCCGGACTACCTTAGCAAGGATACGCAGTATTTT.